Here is one T cell receptor (beta chain) with its context. It lacks a known antigen. Qualities for individual bases were not recorded, and no much larger clone is one base off. Patients underwent resection in Japan or China between about 2013 and 2018. Two lung cancer pathologists independently reviewed H&E slides to confirm the histologic diagnosis of every case. For nucleic acid extraction, premalignant or tumor cells were enriched by macro-dissection following pathologic assessment. The AllPrep DNA/RNA FFPE Kit was used to isolate DNA from FFPE tissue. The source of the sample is a study of immune evolution from preneoplasia to lung adenocarcinoma (dated by TCRdb to about 2021). Some background on the complete study: HLA loss of heterozygosity was seen in about 7.6%, 15% and 36% of AIS, MIA and ADC lesions, and in no AAH lesions. Class I HLA alleles were inferred from exome data with POLYSOLVER, and allele-specific HLA loss was detected with LOHHLA. Sample size was determined by specimen availability and not by a prior power calculation. According to the study, over a hundred samples were used for TCR sequencing. Resected precursor lesions (AAH, AIS, MIA) and invasive adenocarcinomas were compared against paired morphologically normal lung tissue. In total, the cohort included 53 patients with pulmonary nodules, all of whom underwent surgical resection. The study used immune gene expression, TCR sequencing and multiplex immunofluorescence to profile the immune contexture of lung adenocarcinoma precursors and invasive adenocarcinoma. TCR sequencing data were obtained from around 56 patients. Whole exome sequencing and methylation data from the same cohort of nodules were integrated with the immune data. Findings and caveats that apply to the study as a whole: Findings were based on association rather than direct causation; larger cohorts with long-term follow-up and longitudinal biopsies were deemed needed. KRAS-mutant nodules showed the highest T cell clonality compared with EGFR-mutant or double wild-type lesions. Normal lung had the highest top T cell clone frequencies, and these frequencies appeared to fall progressively from AAH through AIS, MIA and invasive adenocarcinoma. Clonality was highest in normal lung, while later-stage lesions appeared to have lower clonality but higher T cell density and diversity. Because all patients were from Japan and China, applicability to Western populations was uncertain.

The immunoSEQ hsTCRbeta Kit was used to sequence TCR beta CDR3 regions from DNA. Concerning the study's data processing: The ImmunoSEQ Analyzer was used to analyse the TCR sequencing data. T cell clonality was calculated on productive rearrangements as 1 minus Pielou's evenness. T cell diversity was measured with the inverse Simpson index on productive templates. T cell density was TCR beta template counts normalized to usable DNA, estimated by amplifying and sequencing housekeeping genes. TCR metrics were compared across histologic stages using two-sided Kruskal-Wallis tests. TCRdb mirrors the immuneACCESS table, restricted to in-frame sequences. Some clones are absent from its copies; in checked studies, under half trace to an unresolved V gene, and the reason for the others is unknown. The V and J calls and clone size come from that table; D and trimming were worked out from the DNA. Across this sample there are some 15,000 clones, with roughly 77% seen only once. The ten top clones hold 3% of the sample.

Clipping removes 6 bases from V and 4 bases from J, with 5 as the unmatched junction base count. From the germline V gene (reference sequence), CDR1 is SEHNR and CDR2 is FQNEAQ. The CDR3 runs 15 amino acids, cysteine and phenylalanine included. Only CDR3 DNA remains: 45 bases, in frame from the first base. The rearrangement combines TRBV7-9 with TRBJ2-3; the junction holds 12 bases that match TRBD2. Sequenced: FFPE minimally invasive lung adenocarcinoma tissue. Taken with the paper, the label for cell subset or site translates to: micro-invasive lung adenocarcinoma (MIA). The source of this sequence is a person between 60 and 80 years old with lung adenocarcinoma. In nucleotides, the sequence is TGTGCCAGCAGGACTAGCGGGAGCGGGGCAGATACGCAGTATTTT. Its coded protein is CASRTSGSGADTQYF. The full variable domain, with segments outside the CDR3 supplied by the reference TRBV7-9 and TRBJ2-3 proteins, appears as DTGVSQNPRHKITKRGQNVTFRCDPISEHNRLYWYRQTLGQGPEFLTYFQNEAQLEKSRLLSDRFSAERPKGSFSTLEIQRTEQGDSAMYLCASRTSGSGADTQYFGPGTRLTVL.